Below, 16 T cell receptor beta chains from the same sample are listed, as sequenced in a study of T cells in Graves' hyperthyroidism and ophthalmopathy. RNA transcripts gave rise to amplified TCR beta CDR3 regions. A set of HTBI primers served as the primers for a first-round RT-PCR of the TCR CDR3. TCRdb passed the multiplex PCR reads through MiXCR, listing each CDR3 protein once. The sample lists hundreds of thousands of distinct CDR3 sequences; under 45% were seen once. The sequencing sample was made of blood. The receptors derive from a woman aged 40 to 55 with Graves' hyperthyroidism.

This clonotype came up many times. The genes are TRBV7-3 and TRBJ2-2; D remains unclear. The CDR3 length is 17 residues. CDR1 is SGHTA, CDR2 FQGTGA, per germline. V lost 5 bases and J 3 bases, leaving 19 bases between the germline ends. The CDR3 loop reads CASSRSDGSAHTGELFF. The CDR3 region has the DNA TGTGCCAGCAGCCGCTCTGATGGTTCCGCCCACACCGGGGAGCTGTTTTTT. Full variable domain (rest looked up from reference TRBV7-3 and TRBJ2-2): GAGVSQTPSNKVTEKGKYVELRCDPISGHTALYWYRQSLGQGPEFLIYFQGTGAADDSGLPNDRFFAVRPEGSVSTLKIQRTERGDSAVYLCASSRSDGSAHTGELFFGEGSRLTVL.

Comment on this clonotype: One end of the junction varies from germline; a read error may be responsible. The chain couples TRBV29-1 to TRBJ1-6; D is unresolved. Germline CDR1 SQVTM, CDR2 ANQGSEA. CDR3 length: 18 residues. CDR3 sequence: CASSLGFGKSSYNSPLHF. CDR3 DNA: TGTGCCAGCAGTTTAGGGTTTGGAAAAAGCTCCTATAATTCACCCCTCCACTTT. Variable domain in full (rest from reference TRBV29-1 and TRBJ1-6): SAVISQKPSRDICQRGTSLTIQCQVDSQVTMMFWYRQQPGQSLTLIATANQGSEATYESGFVIDKFPISRPNLTFSTLTVSNMSPEDSSIYLCASSLGFGKSSYNSPLHFGNGTRLTVT.

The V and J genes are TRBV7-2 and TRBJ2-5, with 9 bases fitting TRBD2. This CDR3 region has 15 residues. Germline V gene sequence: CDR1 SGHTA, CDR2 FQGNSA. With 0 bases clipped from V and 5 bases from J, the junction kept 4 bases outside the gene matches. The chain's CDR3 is CASSLAWAGGETQYF. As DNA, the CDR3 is TGTGCCAGCAGCTTAGCCTGGGCGGGAGGGGAGACCCAGTACTTC.

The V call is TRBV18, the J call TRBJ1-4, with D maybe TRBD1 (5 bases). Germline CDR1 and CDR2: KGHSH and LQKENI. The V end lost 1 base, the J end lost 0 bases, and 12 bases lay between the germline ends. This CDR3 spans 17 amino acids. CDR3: CASSPQGGAATNEKLFF. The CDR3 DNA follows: TGTGCCAGCTCACCACAGGGAGGGGCGGCAACTAATGAAAAACTGTTTTTT.

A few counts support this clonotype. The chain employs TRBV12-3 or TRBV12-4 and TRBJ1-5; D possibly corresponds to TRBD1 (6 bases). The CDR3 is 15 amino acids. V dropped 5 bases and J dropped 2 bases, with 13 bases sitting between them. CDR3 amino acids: CASSPTGQRNQPQHF. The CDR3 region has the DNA TGTGCCAGCAGTCCCACCGGACAGCGCAATCAGCCCCAGCATTTT.

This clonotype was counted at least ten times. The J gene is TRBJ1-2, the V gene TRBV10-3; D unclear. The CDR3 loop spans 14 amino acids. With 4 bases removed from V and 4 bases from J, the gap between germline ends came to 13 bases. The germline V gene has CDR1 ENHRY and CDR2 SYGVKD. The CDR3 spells CAISALPGTYGYTF. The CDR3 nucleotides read TGTGCCATCAGTGCCCTGCCGGGAACCTATGGCTACACCTTC.

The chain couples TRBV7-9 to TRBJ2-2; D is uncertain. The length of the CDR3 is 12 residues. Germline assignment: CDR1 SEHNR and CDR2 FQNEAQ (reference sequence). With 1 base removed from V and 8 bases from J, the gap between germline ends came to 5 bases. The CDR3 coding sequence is TGTGCCAGCAGCTTAGAACGAGGGGAGCTGTTTTTT. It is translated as CASSLERGELFF.

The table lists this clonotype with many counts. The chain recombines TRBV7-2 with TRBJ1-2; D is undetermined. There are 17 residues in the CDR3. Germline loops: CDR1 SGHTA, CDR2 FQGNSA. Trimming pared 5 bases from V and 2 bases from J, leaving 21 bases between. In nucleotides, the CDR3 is TGTGCCAGCAGCCTGGCCGCGCGACACGACTCGAACTATGGCTACACCTTC. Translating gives CASSLAARHDSNYGYTF.

The CDR3 region is CASSEISGAYSGNTIYF. CDR3 nucleotide sequence: TGTGCCAGCAGCGAGATCTCGGGGGCCTACTCTGGAAACACCATATATTTT. The chain uses TRBV9 and TRBJ1-3; a weak D match, TRBD1 (6 bases). CDR3 length equals 17 residues. Trimming pared 3 bases from V and 0 bases from J, leaving 16 bases between. Germline loops: CDR1 SGDLS, CDR2 YYNGEE.

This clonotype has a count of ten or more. DNA of the CDR3: TGTGCCAGCGCACCAACTCTCCATAGCAATCAGCCCCAGCATTTT. It yields the protein CASAPTLHSNQPQHF. The V call is TRBV2, the J call TRBJ1-5; D remains ambiguous. Trimming removed 8 bases at V and 0 bases at J, with 14 bases between. The CDR3 totals 15 residues. Germline CDR1 reads SNHLY; CDR2 reads FYNNEI.

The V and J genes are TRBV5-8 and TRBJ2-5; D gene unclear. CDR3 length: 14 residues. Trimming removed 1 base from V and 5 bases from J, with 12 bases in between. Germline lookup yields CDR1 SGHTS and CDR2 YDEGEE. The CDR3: CASSLYGVEETQYF. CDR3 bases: TGTGCCAGCAGCTTGTATGGGGTGGAGGAGACCCAGTACTTC.

The CDR3 DNA reads TGTGCCAGCAGCCCCCGGGGGACAGGGTCGACGACCCAGTACTTC. It codes for CASSPRGTGSTTQYF. This rearrangement joins TRBV7-9 to TRBJ2-5, with 9 bases matching TRBD1. This CDR3 is built from 15 residues. After removal of 5 bases from V and 7 bases from J, the junction contained 11 bases not matched to a gene. Looked up from germline, CDR1 is SEHNR and CDR2 is FQNEAQ (reference sequence).

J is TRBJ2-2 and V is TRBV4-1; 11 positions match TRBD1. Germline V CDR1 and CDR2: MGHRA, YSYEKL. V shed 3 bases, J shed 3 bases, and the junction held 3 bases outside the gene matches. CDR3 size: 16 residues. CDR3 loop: CASSHGQGAHTGELFF. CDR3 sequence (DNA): TGCGCCAGCAGCCACGGACAGGGGGCACACACCGGGGAGCTGTTTTTT.

CDR3: CASSLYINTEAFF. In DNA form, the CDR3 reads TGTGCCAGCAGCTTATATATTAACACTGAAGCTTTCTTT. The chain is built from TRBV7-9 and TRBJ1-1; D uncertain. With 2 bases removed from V and 2 bases from J, the gap between germline ends came to 6 bases. This CDR3 has 13 residues. The germline V gene encodes CDR1 SEHNR and CDR2 FQNEAQ (reference sequence). The full variable domain, completed using reference TRBV7-9 and TRBJ1-1, is DTGVSQNPRHKITKRGQNVTFRCDPISEHNRLYWYRQTLGQGPEFLTYFQNEAQLEKSRLLSDRFSAERPKGSFSTLEIQRTEQGDSAMYLCASSLYINTEAFFGQGTRLTVV.

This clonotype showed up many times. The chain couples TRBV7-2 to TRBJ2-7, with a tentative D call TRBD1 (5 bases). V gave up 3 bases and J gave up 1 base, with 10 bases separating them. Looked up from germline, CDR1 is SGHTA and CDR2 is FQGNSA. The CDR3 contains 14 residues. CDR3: CASSFYGASYEQYF. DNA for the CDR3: TGTGCCAGCAGCTTTTATGGGGCTTCCTACGAGCAGTACTTC.

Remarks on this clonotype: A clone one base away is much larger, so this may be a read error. The CDR3 loop is CGAPTNTEAFF. The CDR3 bases are TGCGGTGCTCCGACGAACACTGAAGCTTTCTTT. J is TRBJ1-1 and V is TRBV20-1; no firm D call. The CDR3 spans 11 residues. Germline values: CDR1 DFQATT, CDR2 SNEGSKA (reference sequence).